This T cell receptor (beta chain) was profiled in a study of blood T cell repertoires in COVID-19. CDR1 and CDR2 (germline): GTSNPN, SVGIG (reference sequence). The CDR3 totals 12 residues. The ends were cut back, 3 bases at V and 1 base at J, with 6 bases in the middle. Here immunoSEQ multiplex PCR was the method, and the copy in TCRdb shows in-frame clones only, minus some. Among about 28,000 clones listed, over 70% were seen once. What was sequenced was peripheral blood. This rearrangement joins TRBV30 to TRBJ1-1; D remains ambiguous. This sequence was found in a woman aged 55-75 years with acute or convalescent COVID-19. CDR3 sequence reads: CAWSPGNTEAFF. The DNA of the CDR3 is TGTGCCTGGAGCCCCGGGAACACTGAAGCTTTCTTT.